Listed here are 6 T cell receptor beta chains from one sample, sequenced in a study of T cell changes during pregnancy in multiple sclerosis. Clones were read by immunoSEQ multiplex PCR, and TCRdb kept only the in-frame ones, dropping some. This repertoire shows about 68,000 clones, just over 90% found once; its top ten account for 1.1% to 1.5%. Sequencing was performed on peripheral blood, taken in the second trimester of pregnancy. All receptors come from a female donor in good health, enrolled as a control in a pregnancy study.

CDR3 in DNA: TGTGCCAGCAGGGGTAGCGGTAGAGGAAACTATGGCTACACCTTC. Amino acids: CASRGSGRGNYGYTF. The rearrangement links TRBV27 to TRBJ1-2; no clear D. The germline V and J ends were trimmed by 6 bases and 2 bases, with 16 bases remaining between them. CDR1 and CDR2 (germline): MNHEY, SMNVEV (reference sequence). This CDR3 contains 15 residues.

The chain uses TRBV29-1 and TRBJ2-7; 10 nucleotides agree with TRBD1. The germline gives CDR1 SQVTM, CDR2 ANQGSEA. With V trimmed by 5 bases and J by 3 bases, 10 bases remained unmatched. CDR3 length: 15 amino acids. As DNA, the CDR3 is TGCAGCGTTACGAACCCCGGGACAGGGGTCTACGAGCAGTACTTC. It is translated as CSVTNPGTGVYEQYF.

The chain links TRBV12-5 to TRBJ2-3, with a possible D match to TRBD2 (5 bases). Germline CDR1 and CDR2: LGHNT and FRNRAP. Trimming cost V 6 bases and J 4 bases, with 8 bases left between them. The CDR3 is 12 residues long. CDR3 residues: CASGNSADTQYF. CDR3 nucleotides: TGTGCTAGTGGCAATAGCGCAGATACGCAGTATTTT.

CDR3 residues: CASSRTTGPQPQHF. The CDR3 DNA is TGTGCCAGCAGCCGAACGACAGGACCTCAGCCCCAGCATTTT. This sequence joins TRBV14 and TRBJ1-5; D is perhaps TRBD1 (6 bases). The ends were cut back, 4 bases at V and 6 bases at J, with 13 bases in the middle. Germline lookup yields CDR1 SGHDN and CDR2 FVKESK. This CDR3 is built from 14 residues.

V usage is TRBV7-8 and J usage is TRBJ2-1; D perhaps matches TRBD1 (5 bases). Germline V lookup: CDR1 SGHVS, CDR2 FQNEAQ. The germline V and J ends were trimmed by 5 bases and 2 bases, with 13 bases remaining between them. CDR3 length: 15 residues. CDR3 amino acids: CASSPVRVPYNEQFF. The CDR3 bases are TGTGCCAGCAGCCCGGTCAGGGTGCCCTACAATGAGCAGTTCTTC.

The chain has TRBV19 and TRBJ2-1, with 12 bases matching TRBD2. Germline V gene data show CDR1 as LNHDA and CDR2 as SQIVND (reference sequence). The V and J ends lost 4 bases and 5 bases, in that order; junction bases with no gene match: 3. This CDR3 comprises 15 residues. CDR3 bases: TGTGCCAGTAGTACTAGGACTAGCGGGGACAATGAGCAGTTCTTC. It yields the protein CASSTRTSGDNEQFF.